The 14 T cell receptor beta chains below come from one sample, sequenced in a study of CD8 T cells in ankylosing spondylitis (dated by TCRdb to 2015 to 2018). The paper's findings and limits, for the study overall: A TCR beta motif of several highly homologous amino acid variants appeared characteristic of blood from ankylosing spondylitis patients.

For these TCRs, the target antigens are not known. Library construction relied on 5' RACE. Data came from an Illumina HiSeq 2500. TCRdb's own reprocessing of the public reads used fastp at Q25 and MiXCR and kept productive beta chains. Every entry covers one CDR3 protein and lists the most common genes and DNA from its rows. The sample table records 700,000 to 850,000 distinct CDR3 sequences; 10% to 15% of these occur just once. The ten most abundant clones make up approximately 0.46% of the sample. The sequencing input was blood, either unsorted or a sorted T cell fraction (not recorded which). Source of these receptors: a male donor with ankylosing spondylitis.

This clonotype appeared many times. V and J are TRBV7-9 and TRBJ2-1; D not resolved. Germline CDR1 and CDR2: SEHNR and FQNEAQ (reference sequence). CDR3 size: 13 residues. Trimming removed 5 bases from V and 8 bases from J, with 13 bases in between. CDR3 in amino acids: CASSVQGFDEQFF. DNA of the CDR3: TGTGCCAGCAGCGTTCAAGGGTTCGATGAGCAGTTCTTC.

The table lists this clonotype with many counts. V and J are TRBV6-1 and TRBJ1-5, with D possibly TRBD1 on 5 matching bases. The V end was cut by 5 bases, the J end by 10 bases, with 15 bases between. From germline, CDR1 is MNHNS and CDR2 SASEGT. The CDR3 runs to 13 residues. In DNA, the CDR3 is TGTGCCAGCAGTCCCGGACACCCGCCTCCCCAGCATTTT. As protein: CASSPGHPPPQHF.

This clonotype showed up just a few times. The chain recombines TRBV4-2 with TRBJ1-1; D not certain. V gave up 3 bases and J gave up 5 bases, with 13 bases separating them. There are 14 residues in the CDR3. Germline-derived CDR1 and CDR2 are LGHNA and YNFKEQ. The CDR3 coding sequence is TGTGCCAGCAGCCAGAGTCCGGTGGAAACTGAAGCTTTCTTT. Amino acid sequence: CASSQSPVETEAFF.

The sample holds a few counts of this clonotype. The chain combines TRBV20-1 with TRBJ1-4; 7 nucleotides line up with TRBD1. The CDR3 spans 14 residues. Germline V gene lookup returns CDR1 DFQATT and CDR2 SNEGSKA (reference sequence). The V and J ends lost 6 bases and 3 bases, in that order; junction bases with no gene match: 7. The CDR3 DNA reads as TGCAGTGCGACAGGCGGGACAGCTAATGAAAAACTGTTTTTT. Protein sequence: CSATGGTANEKLFF.

This clonotype turned up a few times. V usage is TRBV24-1 and J usage is TRBJ1-1; D ambiguous. This CDR3 spans 16 amino acids. V was shortened by 2 bases and J by 1 base, with 13 bases between the two germline ends. Germline values: CDR1 KGHDR, CDR2 SFDVKD. The CDR3 sequence: CATSDWAARRNTEAFF. Here the CDR3 DNA reads TGTGCCACCAGTGATTGGGCAGCCAGGAGGAACACTGAAGCTTTCTTT.

In its sample, this clonotype was seen many times. The V and J genes are TRBV12-3 or TRBV12-4 and TRBJ1-2; 7 bases line up with TRBD1. The CDR3 spans 13 residues. V lost 5 bases, J lost 4 bases, and 4 bases stayed unmatched. The CDR3 sequence is CASSPGQSYGYTF. The CDR3 nucleotides are TGTGCCAGCAGTCCGGGACAGTCCTATGGCTACACCTTC.

The chain couples TRBV4-3 to TRBJ1-4, with a possible D match to TRBD1 (6 bases). Germline CDR1 LGHNA, CDR2 YSLEER. CDR3 length equals 16 residues. V lost 0 bases to trimming and J lost 4 bases, with 12 bases between them. The CDR3 DNA reads TGCGCCAGCAGCCAAGATCTCCGACAGGATAATGAAAAACTGTTTTTT. Its protein product is CASSQDLRQDNEKLFF.

CDR3 DNA: TGTGCCAGCAGCTCGGACGCTTGGGGTGAGCAGTTCTTC. This gives the protein CASSSDAWGEQFF. The chain is built from TRBV7-2 and TRBJ2-1; D gene unclear. V lost 4 bases and J lost 9, with 13 bases in between. This CDR3 is 13 amino acids long. CDR1 and CDR2 from the germline V gene are SGHTA and FQGNSA.

This clonotype was observed a few times. The chain is built from TRBV20-1 and TRBJ2-5; 7 nucleotides align to TRBD2. This CDR3 spans 14 amino acids. The germline gives CDR1 DFQATT, CDR2 SNEGSKA (reference sequence). J lost 4 bases, V lost 3 bases, and 8 bases had no gene match. The CDR3 DNA follows: TGCAGTGCTAGCGCAGCGGGGCGTGGAGAGACCCAGTACTTC. As protein: CSASAAGRGETQYF.

This clonotype was found many times. The chain couples TRBV5-1 to TRBJ1-1; perhaps TRBD1 as D (5 bases). This CDR3 region has 15 residues. Trimming shortened V by 3 bases and J by 0 bases, and 12 bases separated the two germline ends. CDR1 SGHRS and CDR2 YFSETQ come from the germline V gene. The CDR3 DNA sequence: TGCGCCAGCAGCTACGGGGCAGGGATGAACACTGAAGCTTTCTTT. It is translated as CASSYGAGMNTEAFF.

This clonotype was seen many times. This chain links TRBV7-6 with TRBJ2-1; D is tentatively TRBD1 or TRBD2 (5 bases each). Germline values: CDR1 SGHVS, CDR2 FNYEAQ. With 9 bases removed from V and 14 bases from J, the gap between germline ends came to 23 bases. The CDR3 spans 13 residues. CDR3 sequence reads: CARLPIERGREFF. The CDR3, as DNA: TGTGCCAGACTTCCCATAGAGAGGGGAAGAGAGTTCTTC.

This clonotype turned up a few times. The V and J genes are TRBV6-6 and TRBJ1-5; TRBD1 is a possible D gene (6 bases). Between the trimmed V and J ends, which lost 4 bases and 9 bases, there was a span of 13 bases. The CDR3 runs to 13 residues. CDR1 is MNHNY, CDR2 SVGAGI, per germline (reference sequence). This CDR3 is CASSWDGQTPQHF. The CDR3 DNA sequence: TGTGCCAGCAGTTGGGACGGACAGACGCCCCAGCATTTT.

The rearrangement links TRBV20-1 to TRBJ1-5, with unresolved D. With 4 bases removed from V and 3 bases from J, the gap between germline ends came to 10 bases. The germline CDR1 and CDR2 sequences are DFQATT and SNEGSKA (reference sequence). The CDR3 runs 13 residues. CDR3 protein: CSATPTNNQPQHF. The CDR3, as DNA: TGCAGTGCTACACCTACAAACAATCAGCCCCAGCATTTT.

The chain links TRBV7-2 to TRBJ2-7; D gene unclear. The CDR3 is 15 amino acids. Trimming took 1 base from V and 4 from J, leaving 14 bases between them. Germline V CDR1 and CDR2: SGHTA, FQGNSA. The DNA of the CDR3 is TGTGCCAGCAGCTTAGTATCACGACTTAGTTACGAGCAGTACTTC. Amino acid sequence: CASSLVSRLSYEQYF.